This TCR beta chain was observed in a study of cytomegalovirus exposure and HLA in healthy donors. The overall study: The approximately 120 validation repertoires matched the roughly 670 first-cohort repertoires in platform, a later analysis reported.

Whole-study findings and limits: Through in vitro validation, three CMV-associated chains were shown to be specific for CMV antigens. The majority of TCR sequences were rare, yet some public TCRs appeared in many donors.

V gave up 5 bases and J gave up 6 bases, with 19 bases separating them. There are 15 residues in the CDR3. Looked up from germline, CDR1 is MNHEY and CDR2 is SMNVEV (reference sequence). Method: immunoSEQ multiplex PCR; TCRdb's copy keeps in-frame clones and lacks some. The sample shows around 400,000 clones, 86% of them seen only once. To note about this clone: Its target is not known.

The chain has TRBV27 and TRBJ1-2; D is perhaps TRBD1 (5 bases). This receptor was identified in a woman aged 18-35 years in good health and CMV-seronegative. Material for sequencing was PBMCs. Here the CDR3 reads CASSPPPGGLDGYTF. The CDR3 coding sequence is TGTGCCAGCAGTCCGCCCCCCGGGGGTCTTGATGGCTACACCTTC.